The present entry profiles one TCR beta chain with its context. This sample includes further DNA sequences coding for the same CDR3. This CDR3 has 12 residues. Per the germline V gene, CDR1 is SQVTM and CDR2 is ANQGSEA. Trimming at V came to 7 bases and at J to 5 bases, leaving 5 bases not matched to a gene. The sample is drawn from a study of shared clonotypes between healthy human individuals. Generated by immunoSEQ multiplex PCR, the TCRdb table keeps only in-frame clones and is missing some. The table shows roughly 2,300,000 clones, with 80% to 95% occurring only once. This chain uses TRBV29-1 with TRBJ1-2, with 9 bases matching TRBD1. The receptor comes from a man aged 18 to 35 in good health. Some clones in this sample may be carry-over from other donors' samples. Sample: naive CD4+ T cells from PBMCs. Subset described: CD45RA+ positively selected. Here the CDR3 reads CSGGTGLYGYTF. The CDR3 DNA follows: TGCAGCGGCGGGACAGGGCTTTATGGCTACACCTTC.